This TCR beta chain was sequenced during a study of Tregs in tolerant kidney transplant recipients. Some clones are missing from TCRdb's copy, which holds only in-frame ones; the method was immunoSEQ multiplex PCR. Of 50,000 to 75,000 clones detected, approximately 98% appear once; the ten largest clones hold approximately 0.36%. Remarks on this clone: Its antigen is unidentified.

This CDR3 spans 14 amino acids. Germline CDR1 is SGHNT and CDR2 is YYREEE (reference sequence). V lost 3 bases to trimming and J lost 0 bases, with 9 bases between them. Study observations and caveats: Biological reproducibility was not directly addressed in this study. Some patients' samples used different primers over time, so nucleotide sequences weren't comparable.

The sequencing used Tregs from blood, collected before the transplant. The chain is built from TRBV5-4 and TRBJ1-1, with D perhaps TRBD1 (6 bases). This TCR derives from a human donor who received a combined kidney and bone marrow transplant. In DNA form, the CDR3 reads TGTGCCAGCAGCTCCCGGGACATGAACACTGAAGCTTTCTTT. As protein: CASSSRDMNTEAFF.